Below are 25 T cell receptor beta chains sequenced from a single sample in a study of blood T cell repertoires in COVID-19. Data came from immunoSEQ multiplex PCR; TCRdb stores just in-frame clones and leaves some out. The table shows 95,000 to 110,000 clones, with about 90% occurring only once. The sample was peripheral blood. The receptors come from a man aged 35-49 years with active or convalescent COVID-19.

The J gene is TRBJ2-1, the V gene TRBV6-5; 8 positions match TRBD1. Germline-derived CDR1 and CDR2 are MNHEY and SVGAGI. There are 16 residues in the CDR3. Trimming cost V 0 bases and J 1 base; bases outside gene matches: 2. CDR3 nucleotide sequence: TGTGCCAGCAGTTACTCAAGGACAGGGTCCTACAATGAGCAGTTCTTC. This gives the protein CASSYSRTGSYNEQFF.

This sequence joins TRBV12-5 and TRBJ2-1; D possibly corresponds to TRBD2 (6 bases). The CDR3 contains 14 residues. CDR1 and CDR2 (germline): LGHNT, FRNRAP. The ends were cut back, 6 bases at V and 12 bases at J, with 21 bases in the middle. The CDR3 loop is CASGEGRVYGGQFF. The CDR3 DNA follows: TGTGCTAGTGGGGAGGGACGAGTCTACGGAGGGCAGTTCTTC. Full variable domain (missing parts from reference TRBV12-5 and TRBJ2-1): DARVTQTPRHKVTEMGQEVTMRCQPILGHNTVFWYRQTMMQGLELLAYFRNRAPLDDSGMPKDRFSAEMPDATLATLKIQPSEPRDSAVYFCASGEGRVYGGQFFGPGTRLTVL.

Concerning this clone: Other DNA sequences within the sample encode an identical CDR3. V and J are TRBV30 and TRBJ1-5; TRBD1 might be the D (5 bases). Germline CDR1 GTSNPN, CDR2 SVGIG (reference sequence). The CDR3 spans 14 residues. Between the trimmed V and J ends, which lost 3 bases and 4 bases, there was a span of 13 bases. The CDR3 sequence: CAWSPGGGNQPQHF. The CDR3 DNA is TGTGCCTGGAGCCCCGGGGGTGGGAATCAGCCCCAGCATTTT.

The gene calls are TRBV10-3 and TRBJ1-2; D gene ambiguous. The CDR3 has 14 amino acids. CDR1 ENHRY and CDR2 SYGVKD come from the germline V gene. Trimming cost V 0 bases and J 6 bases, with 11 bases left between them. CDR3: CAISESRSGDGYTF. The CDR3 DNA is TGTGCCATCAGTGAGTCGAGGTCCGGCGATGGCTACACCTTC.

V is TRBV4-3 and J is TRBJ2-1, with 7 bases aligning to TRBD1. The CDR3 length is 16 residues. Germline V CDR1 and CDR2: LGHNA, YSLEER. V lost 0 bases and J lost 4; bases outside the gene matches: 6. CDR3 loop: CASSQDPRGLYNEQFF. CDR3 coding DNA: TGCGCCAGCAGCCAAGATCCGAGGGGGCTATACAATGAGCAGTTCTTC.

CDR3 DNA sequence: TGTGCCAGCAGTTGGGTCACAGGCCCGAACACCGGGGAGCTGTTTTTT. Encoded protein: CASSWVTGPNTGELFF. The chain employs TRBV27 and TRBJ2-2; the D gene is possibly TRBD1 (5 bases). The germline CDR1 and CDR2 sequences are MNHEY and SMNVEV (reference sequence). CDR3 length: 16 amino acids. V was trimmed by 4 bases and J by 0 bases, leaving 12 bases between them.

The chain recombines TRBV2 with TRBJ2-1; D is perhaps TRBD2 (6 bases). The germline CDR1 and CDR2 sequences are SNHLY and FYNNEI. The CDR3 is made up of 13 amino acids. V was trimmed by 6 bases and J by 10 bases, leaving 16 bases between them. CDR3: CASRLGGVEEQFF. The CDR3 region has the DNA TGTGCCAGCAGACTGGGGGGAGTAGAGGAGCAGTTCTTC.

The CDR3 spells CSVEERTSGRVEQFF. As DNA, the CDR3 is TGCAGCGTTGAAGAGCGGACTAGCGGGAGGGTTGAGCAGTTCTTC. The chain joins TRBV29-1 to TRBJ2-1; 15 nucleotides line up with TRBD2. The J segment lost 9 bases and the V segment lost 0 bases, leaving 3 bases of the junction unmatched. The germline V gene encodes CDR1 SQVTM and CDR2 ANQGSEA. The CDR3 spans 15 residues.

The chain employs TRBV6-2 or TRBV6-3 and TRBJ1-2, with D maybe TRBD1 (5 bases). This CDR3 has 12 amino acids. Between the trimmed V and J ends, which lost 4 bases and 8 bases, there was a span of 11 bases. Germline V gives CDR1 MNHEY, CDR2 SVGEGT. The CDR3 sequence is CASSSPTEGYTF. For the CDR3, the DNA is TGTGCCAGCAGTTCCCCGACAGAAGGCTACACCTTC.

The chain is built from TRBV9 and TRBJ2-7, with D possibly matching TRBD1 (6 bases). V dropped 4 bases and J dropped 0 bases, with 11 bases sitting between them. CDR1 and CDR2 from the germline V gene are SGDLS and YYNGEE. This CDR3 has 14 amino acids. The chain's CDR3 is CASSPRQDSYEQYF. The CDR3 nucleotides read TGTGCCAGCAGCCCCAGACAGGACTCCTACGAGCAGTACTTC.

The chain joins TRBV28 to TRBJ1-1; D uncertain. Trimming removed 4 bases at V and 6 bases at J, with 9 bases between. Germline V gene sequence: CDR1 MDHEN, CDR2 SYDVKM. The CDR3 is 12 amino acids. The CDR3 loop reads CASSSTVSEAFF. The DNA of the CDR3 is TGTGCCAGCAGTTCTACCGTATCTGAAGCTTTCTTT.

This chain's CDR3 is CASSRRLTSSYEQYF. Written as DNA, the CDR3 is TGTGCCAGCAGCCGCCGACTTACTAGCTCCTACGAGCAGTACTTC. The chain couples TRBV5-6 to TRBJ2-7, with TRBD2 as a possible D gene (5 bases). From germline, CDR1 is SGHDT and CDR2 YYEEEE. Between the trimmed V and J ends, which lost 4 bases and 0 bases, there was a span of 14 bases. The length of the CDR3 is 15 residues.

The gene calls are TRBV4-1 and TRBJ1-5; TRBD1 agrees at 10 bases. CDR3 length: 13 residues. V lost 6 bases, J lost 7 bases, and 3 bases stayed unmatched. From germline, CDR1 is MGHRA and CDR2 YSYEKL. Written as DNA, the CDR3 is TGCGCCAGCAGGGGGACAGGGGACCAGCCCCAGCATTTT. Translated, it gives CASRGTGDQPQHF.

The chain carries TRBV12-3 or TRBV12-4 and TRBJ1-2; 9 bases map to TRBD1. With 5 bases clipped from V and 6 bases from J, the junction kept 4 bases outside the gene matches. The CDR3 runs 13 residues. CDR3 protein: CASSTDRGDGYTF. The CDR3 DNA is TGTGCCAGCAGTACGGACAGGGGCGATGGCTACACCTTC.

The CDR3 DNA is TGCGCCAGCAGCTTTATGGAGGGGGCGGATGGCTACACCTTC. Its protein product is CASSFMEGADGYTF. V usage is TRBV5-1 and J usage is TRBJ1-2; 7 bases fit TRBD1. The V and J ends lost 2 bases and 6 bases, in that order; junction bases with no gene match: 7. The CDR3 runs 14 residues. Per the germline V gene, CDR1 is SGHRS and CDR2 is YFSETQ.

This clone showed up just once. CDR3 loop: CAWSSPYEQYF. The CDR3 DNA is TGTGCCTGGTCTAGCCCCTACGAGCAGTACTTC. V is TRBV11-2 and J is TRBJ2-7; possibly TRBD2 for D (5 bases). Germline loops: CDR1 SGHAT, CDR2 FQNNGV. V dropped 11 bases and J dropped 2 bases, with 10 bases sitting between them. The CDR3 has 11 amino acids.

This sequence joins TRBV10-1 and TRBJ2-1, with 9 bases that match TRBD2. This CDR3 has 15 residues. The ends lost 4 bases at V and 6 bases at J; junction bases unmatched: 7. The V gene's germline CDR1 is WNHNN and CDR2 SYGVQD (reference sequence). This chain's CDR3 is CASSGGPSGANEQFF. CDR3 coding DNA: TGCGCCAGCAGTGGTGGCCCTAGCGGGGCCAATGAGCAGTTCTTC.

The rearrangement links TRBV18 to TRBJ1-1; no clear D gene. The CDR3 extends over 15 amino acids. The germline V gene has CDR1 KGHSH and CDR2 LQKENI. With 3 bases removed from V and 1 base from J, the gap between germline ends came to 12 bases. The CDR3 DNA reads TGTGCCAGCTCACCCCCGGCGGCGGCGAACACTGAAGCTTTCTTT. Translating it yields CASSPPAAANTEAFF.

CDR3 sequence (DNA): TGTGCCAGCAGCGAAACCGGGACAGGCTTGAGCTCCTATAATTCACCCCTCCACTTT. Its protein product is CASSETGTGLSSYNSPLHF. The rearrangement joins TRBV9 to TRBJ1-6; 8 nucleotides align to TRBD1. The germline gives CDR1 SGDLS, CDR2 YYNGEE. V was pared by 3 bases and J by 0 bases, with 11 bases of the junction left unmatched. This CDR3 has 19 residues.

This chain joins TRBV6-1 and TRBJ1-5, with D unclear. V dropped 1 base and J dropped 3 bases, with 13 bases sitting between them. The CDR3 contains 16 residues. CDR1 and CDR2 (germline): MNHNS, SASEGT. DNA of the CDR3: TGTGCCAGCAGTGAAGAGGTGGGCAGCTTCAATCAGCCCCAGCATTTT. Protein product: CASSEEVGSFNQPQHF.

This chain connects TRBV19 to TRBJ2-4; possibly TRBD1 for D (5 bases). The CDR3 loop spans 13 amino acids. Trimming pared 7 bases from V and 3 bases from J, leaving 10 bases between. Germline V gives CDR1 LNHDA, CDR2 SQIVND (reference sequence). CDR3 nucleotides: TGTGCCAGTATCGAAGGGGTCAAAAACATTCAGTACTTC. Translated, it gives CASIEGVKNIQYF.

V and J are TRBV7-9 and TRBJ2-7; possible D gene TRBD1, 5 bases. Germline loops: CDR1 SEHNR, CDR2 FQNEAQ (reference sequence). Trimming took off 3 bases at V and 1 base at J, with 7 bases between the two ends. There are 13 residues in the CDR3. The DNA of the CDR3 is TGTGCCAGCAGCTTTCAGGGATCCTACGAGCAGTACTTC. It codes for CASSFQGSYEQYF.

The J gene is TRBJ1-4, the V gene TRBV4-2, with D possibly matching TRBD1 (6 bases). There are 16 residues in the CDR3. V lost 0 bases and J lost 7, with 15 bases in between. Germline-derived CDR1 and CDR2 are LGHNA and YNFKEQ. DNA for the CDR3: TGTGCCAGCAGCCAAGAGCGGGGGGGCGCGGGTGAAAAACTGTTTTTT. Amino acids: CASSQERGGAGEKLFF.

J is TRBJ2-7 and V is TRBV7-9, with D possibly TRBD1 on 6 matching bases. Trimming stripped 5 bases from V and 9 bases from J, with 17 bases between. This CDR3 is 13 amino acids long. Looked up from germline, CDR1 is SEHNR and CDR2 is FQNEAQ (reference sequence). CDR3: CASSAQGTSRQYF. The CDR3 bases are TGTGCCAGCAGCGCACAGGGCACTTCCAGGCAGTACTTC.

The chain recombines TRBV7-3 with TRBJ2-1; 14 bases match TRBD2. Per germline, CDR1 SGHTA and CDR2 FQGTGA. This CDR3 has 17 amino acids. The trim removed 6 bases at V and 7 bases at J, leaving 11 bases unmatched. The CDR3 protein is CASRLPGLAGARNEQFF. The CDR3 DNA is TGTGCCAGCAGACTACCGGGACTAGCGGGAGCGAGGAATGAGCAGTTCTTC.